This TCR beta chain emerged from a study of blood T cell repertoires in COVID-19 (dated by TCRdb to the early 2020s). In terms of the full investigation: Collaborator samples came from the United States, Italy and Spain and covered acute and convalescent phases of COVID-19. A de-identified subject ID, COVID-19 status, age in years and sex were almost always included in the sample metadata. The repertoires were released in a freely available public database meant as a resource for research on the immune response to SARS-CoV-2. The prospective study material was composed of cDNA or gDNA derived from T cells, B-cell-depleted T cells, or PBMCs. Where available, HLA class I and class II types were taken from metadata supplied by the sample provider and were not determined by assay-based typing. The dataset comprised deeply sampled blood TCRbeta repertoires from subjects exposed to, actively infected with, or recovered from COVID-19. Samples were obtained from the ongoing ImmuneRACE study (first 160 participants) and from approximately 1,200 subjects provided by 6 global collaborators.

Each collaborating institution followed its own protocols to collect whole blood in K2EDTA tubes. For TCRbeta analysis, collaborators shipped samples in one of three forms: frozen whole blood, isolated PBMCs, or DNA extracted from either of those sample types. Cut back by 7 bases and 8 bases, the V and J ends lie 17 bases apart. Per the germline V gene, MNHEY is the CDR1 and SVGAGI is the CDR2. The CDR3 holds 13 amino acids from the cysteine to the phenylalanine. Just the 39-base CDR3 DNA is kept, in frame starting at base 1. TCRbeta CDR3 regions were amplified from genomic DNA using the immunoSEQ Assay, a bias-controlled multiplex PCR. The authors processed their data as follows. Nucleated cell counts per sample were estimated from amplification of reference gene primers within the assay. To quantify the absolute abundance of each unique TCRbeta CDR3 rearrangement, sequence reads were collapsed and filtered. Productive Simpson clonality was computed per sample as the square root of Simpson's diversity index over productive rearrangements. TCRdb's version of the immuneACCESS table is confined to in-frame rearrangements and falls short of the full clone set. An unresolved V gene accounts for under half of the shortfall where checked; the remainder is of unknown origin. The V and J calls and clone size come from that table; D and trimming were worked out from the DNA. In all, the sample holds some 75,000 clones, and 85% to 90% of those were seen once. Clones ranked in the top ten supply around 0.58% of the sample.

Study-wide findings and limitations: The quantity of clinical and demographic metadata differed by source and by participant and was supplied without curation.

About this clone itself: It lacks a known antigen. Base qualities were left out, and no much larger clone turns up one base away.

The sample was peripheral blood. This chain joins TRBV6-5 to TRBJ1-2; the D gene cannot be resolved reliably. This TCR was sampled from a man between 60 and 75 years old with acute or convalescent COVID-19. The nucleotides read TGTGCCAGCACCCGAGGGAGGGAAAGGGGCTACACCTTC. This encodes CASTRGRERGYTF.